A single sample gave rise to the 22 T cell receptor beta chains below, sequenced in a study of blood T cell repertoires in COVID-19. TCRdb keeps only in-frame clones here, not all; method: immunoSEQ multiplex PCR. The table lists 71,000 or so clones, about 79% of them singletons. Sequenced: peripheral blood. These receptors were collected from a man in his 70s with acute or convalescent COVID-19.

V and J are TRBV2 and TRBJ2-5; D perhaps matches TRBD1 (7 bases). V was trimmed by 6 bases and J by 4 bases, leaving 15 bases between them. This CDR3 spans 14 amino acids. CDR1 is SNHLY, CDR2 FYNNEI, per germline. The CDR3, as DNA: TGTGCCAGCAGATTTCGACAGGGAGGAGAGACCCAGTACTTC. The encoded protein is CASRFRQGGETQYF.

The rearrangement uses TRBV5-8 and TRBJ1-1; 8 bases agree with TRBD1. The germline gives CDR1 SGHTS, CDR2 YDEGEE. J lost 1 base, V lost 5 bases, and 4 bases had no gene match. The CDR3 sequence is 14 residues long. CDR3 bases: TGTGCCAGCAGTCGTGGGACAGGGAACACTGAAGCTTTCTTT. Its translation: CASSRGTGNTEAFF.

The chain is built from TRBV28 and TRBJ1-1, with D unclear. The CDR3 sequence is 12 residues long. Between the trimmed V and J ends, which lost 5 bases and 9 bases, there was a span of 13 bases. The germline gives CDR1 MDHEN, CDR2 SYDVKM. The CDR3 loop is CASSGREEKAFF. DNA for the CDR3: TGTGCCAGCAGTGGGCGGGAAGAGAAAGCTTTCTTT. Complete variable domain (other parts from reference TRBV28 and TRBJ1-1): DVKVTQSSRYLVKRTGEKVFLECVQDMDHENMFWYRQDPGLGLRLIYFSYDVKMKEKGDIPEGYSVSREKKERFSLILESASTNQTSMYLCASSGREEKAFFGQGTRLTVV.

This clone has only a few counts. The rearrangement links TRBV5-1 to TRBJ1-2; D is undetermined. The CDR3 is made up of 16 amino acids. The V end lost 0 bases, the J end lost 8 bases, and 20 bases lay between the germline ends. In germline, CDR1 is SGHRS, CDR2 YFSETQ. The DNA of the CDR3 is TGCGCCAGCAGCTTGGTGTCGGATCCCATTTTGGAGGGCTACACCTTC. Protein sequence: CASSLVSDPILEGYTF. The whole variable domain, filled in from reference TRBV5-1 and TRBJ1-2, reads KAGVTQTPRYLIKTRGQQVTLSCSPISGHRSVSWYQQTPGQGLQFLFEYFSETQRNKGNFPGRFSGRQFSNSRSEMNVSTLELGDSALYLCASSLVSDPILEGYTFGSGTRLTVV.

The gene calls are TRBV5-1 and TRBJ1-1; a weak D match, TRBD1 (5 bases). Trimming removed 0 bases from V and 1 base from J, with 7 bases in between. The CDR3 is 14 residues long. Germline V gene lookup returns CDR1 SGHRS and CDR2 YFSETQ. CDR3 sequence (DNA): TGCGCCAGCAGCTTGGGGGGCACGAACACTGAAGCTTTCTTT. Its translation is CASSLGGTNTEAFF.

The sample holds a few counts of this clone. This sequence joins TRBV6-5 and TRBJ1-1; possible D gene TRBD1, 5 bases. The V end was cut by 10 bases, the J end by 1 base, with 16 bases between. Germline lookup yields CDR1 MNHEY and CDR2 SVGAGI. The CDR3 is 14 amino acids. CDR3 residues: CATTLQGTNTEAFF. In DNA form, the CDR3 reads TGTGCCACCACTCTCCAGGGAACGAACACTGAAGCTTTCTTT.

The chain has TRBV19 and TRBJ1-5; no clear D. Germline lookup yields CDR1 LNHDA and CDR2 SQIVND (reference sequence). Trimming stripped 0 bases from V and 4 bases from J, with 10 bases between. The CDR3 loop spans 15 amino acids. This chain's CDR3 is CASSIDRGRNQPQHF. The CDR3 nucleotides are TGTGCCAGTAGTATAGATCGCGGGCGGAATCAGCCCCAGCATTTT.

This clone showed up just a few times. V is TRBV15 and J is TRBJ1-1; 10 positions agree with TRBD1. Trimming took 5 bases from V and 6 from J; bases not matched to a gene: 9. This CDR3 comprises 15 residues. Germline CDR1 is LNHNV and CDR2 is YYDKDF (reference sequence). CDR3: CATSLTVGQGAEAFF. The CDR3, as DNA: TGTGCCACCAGCTTAACTGTTGGACAGGGGGCTGAAGCTTTCTTT.

The sample holds many counts of this clone. The V call is TRBV15, the J call TRBJ1-5; TRBD1 might be the D (6 bases). Trimming stripped 0 bases from V and 6 bases from J, with 12 bases between. The germline CDR1 and CDR2 sequences are LNHNV and YYDKDF (reference sequence). CDR3 length: 15 residues. Here the CDR3 DNA reads TGTGCCACCAGCAGAGATCTGGGGGCCGGTCAGCCCCAGCATTTT. This encodes CATSRDLGAGQPQHF.

This chain uses TRBV28 with TRBJ1-1, with D possibly TRBD1 on 5 matching bases. Trimming removed 2 bases from V and 2 bases from J, with 12 bases in between. The CDR3 totals 15 residues. Per the germline V gene, CDR1 is MDHEN and CDR2 is SYDVKM. The CDR3 loop is CASSLQGNGNTEAFF. DNA for the CDR3: TGTGCCAGCAGTTTACAGGGTAACGGTAACACTGAAGCTTTCTTT.

The rearrangement uses TRBV12-3 or TRBV12-4 and TRBJ2-7; 11 nucleotides align to TRBD2. The J segment lost 7 bases and the V segment lost 7 bases, leaving 6 bases of the junction unmatched. The CDR3 is made up of 13 amino acids. CDR3 region: CASTKTSGTEQYF. CDR3 bases: TGTGCCAGCACCAAGACTAGCGGGACGGAGCAGTACTTC.

This clone was seen more than once but under ten times. The chain carries TRBV15 and TRBJ2-7, with 7 bases that match TRBD2. The CDR3 extends over 13 amino acids. V lost 0 bases and J lost 5; bases outside the gene matches: 1. Germline CDR1 LNHNV, CDR2 YYDKDF (reference sequence). The CDR3 is CATSRDGGDEQYF. In nucleotides, the CDR3 is TGTGCCACCAGCAGAGATGGGGGGGACGAGCAGTACTTC.

This clone was detected only once. This same CDR3 is encoded by further DNA sequences in the sample. V and J are TRBV19 and TRBJ1-1, with D perhaps TRBD1 (6 bases). CDR3 size: 12 residues. Germline lookup yields CDR1 LNHDA and CDR2 SQIVND (reference sequence). V dropped 3 bases and J dropped 6 bases, with 8 bases sitting between them. The CDR3 DNA reads TGTGCCAGTAGTATTGGGGGCGCTGAAGCTTTCTTT. This gives the protein CASSIGGAEAFF. The full variable domain, rest sourced from reference TRBV19 and TRBJ1-1, is DGGITQSPKYLFRKEGQNVTLSCEQNLNHDAMYWYRQDPGQGLRLIYYSQIVNDFQKGDIAEGYSVSREKKESFPLTVTSAQKNPTAFYLCASSIGGAEAFFGQGTRLTVV.

The chain links TRBV3-1 (or the pseudogene TRBV3-2) to TRBJ1-4, with a possible D match to TRBD1 (6 bases). CDR3 length equals 17 residues. Trimming left V 0 bases short and J 0 bases short, with 11 bases between. Germline V gene sequence: CDR1 LGHDT, CDR2 YNNKEL (reference sequence). DNA for the CDR3: TGTGCCAGCAGCCAAGACAGGGGAACCGCAACTAATGAAAAACTGTTTTTT. Translated, it gives CASSQDRGTATNEKLFF.

This sequence joins TRBV2 and TRBJ1-4; TRBD1 is a possible D gene (5 bases). Looked up from germline, CDR1 is SNHLY and CDR2 is FYNNEI. The CDR3 sequence is 13 residues long. Trimming took 7 bases from V and 4 from J, leaving 10 bases between them. The CDR3 DNA reads TGTGCCAGCAACCGGGACTTTAATGAAAAACTGTTTTTT. It specifies CASNRDFNEKLFF.

V gene TRBV6-5 combines with J gene TRBJ2-7; weak D call: TRBD1 (7 bases). Germline V gene sequence: CDR1 MNHEY, CDR2 SVGAGI. This CDR3 is 15 amino acids long. The ends were cut back, 8 bases at V and 4 bases at J, with 21 bases in the middle. CDR3 sequence reads: CASAPGETGRYEQYF. The CDR3 DNA reads as TGTGCCAGCGCCCCCGGGGAGACAGGGAGGTACGAGCAGTACTTC.

The CDR3 sequence: CASSFPLAGVNTDTQYF. CDR3 DNA: TGTGCCAGCAGCTTCCCCTTAGCGGGGGTGAACACAGATACGCAGTATTTT. The chain employs TRBV5-4 and TRBJ2-3; 9 bases are a match to TRBD2. This CDR3 has 17 residues. With 2 bases clipped from V and 2 bases from J, the junction kept 9 bases outside the gene matches. In germline, CDR1 is SGHNT, CDR2 YYREEE (reference sequence).

The chain links TRBV27 to TRBJ2-2; 7 bases line up with TRBD1. The V and J ends lost 5 bases and 6 bases, in that order; junction bases with no gene match: 0. The CDR3 loop spans 12 amino acids. From germline, CDR1 is MNHEY and CDR2 SMNVEV (reference sequence). The CDR3 is CASSDRAGELFF. CDR3 coding DNA: TGTGCCAGCAGTGACAGGGCCGGGGAGCTGTTTTTT.

The V call is TRBV18, the J call TRBJ1-6, with 8 bases that match TRBD1. CDR1 and CDR2 from the germline V gene are KGHSH and LQKENI. V lost 3 bases and J lost 6; bases outside the gene matches: 1. The CDR3 length is 14 residues. CDR3 in DNA: TGTGCCAGCTCACCCGACAGGGGTAATTCACCCCTCCACTTT. It translates to CASSPDRGNSPLHF.

The CDR3 is CASSLKGGLALHF. As DNA, the CDR3 is TGTGCCAGCAGCTTAAAGGGAGGTTTAGCCCTCCACTTT. V gene TRBV7-3 combines with J gene TRBJ1-6, with D uncertain. The CDR3 spans 13 residues. From germline, CDR1 is SGHTA and CDR2 FQGTGA. Deletions cut 1 base from V and 14 bases from J, with 12 bases between.

The chain couples TRBV6-5 to TRBJ2-2; D possibly corresponds to TRBD1 (5 bases). This CDR3 has 11 residues. Germline CDR1 and CDR2: MNHEY and SVGAGI. V gave up 5 bases and J gave up 7 bases, with 5 bases separating them. CDR3 sequence: CASSQGGELFF. The CDR3 DNA follows: TGTGCCAGCAGTCAGGGCGGGGAGCTGTTTTTT.

This chain uses TRBV3-1 (or the pseudogene TRBV3-2) with TRBJ1-2; D call uncertain. The germline V gene encodes CDR1 LGHDT and CDR2 YNNKEL (reference sequence). V was shortened by 0 bases and J by 7 bases, with 9 bases between the two germline ends. The CDR3 is 13 residues long. CDR3: CASSQDLTVGYTF. Here the CDR3 DNA reads TGTGCCAGCAGCCAAGATCTCACGGTTGGCTACACCTTC.